The sequence of this TCR beta chain was determined in a study of blood T cell repertoires in COVID-19. Across the whole study: T cells, B-cell-depleted T cells, or PBMCs provided the cDNA or gDNA that served as material.

This CDR3 has 16 residues. Trimming took 4 bases from V and 1 from J, leaving 14 bases between them. Germline CDR1 reads KGHSH; CDR2 reads LQKENI. Authors' methods: Amplification from reference gene primers served as the basis for estimated nucleated cell counts. Some clones are missing from TCRdb's copy, which holds only in-frame ones; the method was immunoSEQ multiplex PCR. Clone size and the V and J calls come from that table; the DNA yielded D and trimming. This table has 290,000 or so clones, approximately 86% appearing once. This chain links TRBV18 with TRBJ2-1; tentative D call: TRBD2 (5 bases). This sequence was found in a man between 65 and 85 years old with acute or convalescent COVID-19. Source material: peripheral blood. CDR3 sequence (DNA): TGTGCCAGCTCACTCTCAGCGGACCCTTCCTACAATGAGCAGTTCTTC. This codes for CASSLSADPSYNEQFF.